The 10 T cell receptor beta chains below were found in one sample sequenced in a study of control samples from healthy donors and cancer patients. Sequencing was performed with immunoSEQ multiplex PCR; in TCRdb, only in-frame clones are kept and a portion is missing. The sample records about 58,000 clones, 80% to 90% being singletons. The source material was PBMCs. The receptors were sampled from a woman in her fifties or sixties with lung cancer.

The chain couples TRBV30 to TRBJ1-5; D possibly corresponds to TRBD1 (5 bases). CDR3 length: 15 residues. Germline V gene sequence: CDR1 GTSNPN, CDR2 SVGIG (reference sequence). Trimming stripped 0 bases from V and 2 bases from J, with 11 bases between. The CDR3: CAWSVRGTGNQPQHF. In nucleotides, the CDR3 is TGTGCCTGGAGTGTAAGAGGGACGGGCAATCAGCCCCAGCATTTT.

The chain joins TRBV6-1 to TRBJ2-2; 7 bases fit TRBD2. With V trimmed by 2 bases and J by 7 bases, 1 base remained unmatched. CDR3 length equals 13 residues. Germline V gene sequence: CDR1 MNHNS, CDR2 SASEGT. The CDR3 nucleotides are TGTGCCAGCAGTGAAACTAGCGTCGGGGAGCTGTTTTTT. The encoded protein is CASSETSVGELFF.

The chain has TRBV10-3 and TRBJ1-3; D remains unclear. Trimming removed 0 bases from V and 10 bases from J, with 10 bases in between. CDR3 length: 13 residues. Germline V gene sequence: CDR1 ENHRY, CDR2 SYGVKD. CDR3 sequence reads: CAISESPLETIYF. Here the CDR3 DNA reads TGTGCCATCAGTGAGTCCCCCCTAGAAACCATATATTTT.

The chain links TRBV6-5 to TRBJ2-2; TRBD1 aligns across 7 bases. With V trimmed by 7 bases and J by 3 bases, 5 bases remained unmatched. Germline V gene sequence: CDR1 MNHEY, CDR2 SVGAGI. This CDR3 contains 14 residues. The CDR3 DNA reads TGTGCCAGCACCGGACAGGTATACACCGGGGAGCTGTTTTTT. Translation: CASTGQVYTGELFF.

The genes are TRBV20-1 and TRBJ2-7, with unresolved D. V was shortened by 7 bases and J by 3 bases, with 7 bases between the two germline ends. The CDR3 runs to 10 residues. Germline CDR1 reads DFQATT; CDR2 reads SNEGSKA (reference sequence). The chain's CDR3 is CSVGNYEQYF. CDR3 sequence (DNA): TGCAGTGTTGGAAACTACGAGCAGTACTTC.

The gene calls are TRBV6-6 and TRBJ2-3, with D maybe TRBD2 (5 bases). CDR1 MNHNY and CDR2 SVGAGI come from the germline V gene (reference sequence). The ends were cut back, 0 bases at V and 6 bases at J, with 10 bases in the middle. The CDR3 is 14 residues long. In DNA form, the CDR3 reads TGTGCCAGCAGTTACTCAGGGAGAGAGGATACGCAGTATTTT. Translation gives CASSYSGREDTQYF.

CDR3 nucleotides: TGTGCCAGCAGCACGCGGACAGGGGGTAATGAAAAACTGTTTTTT. It yields the protein CASSTRTGGNEKLFF. The V call is TRBV7-9, the J call TRBJ1-4; 10 nucleotides align to TRBD1. With 5 bases clipped from V and 4 bases from J, the junction kept 4 bases outside the gene matches. Germline loops: CDR1 SEHNR, CDR2 FQNEAQ (reference sequence). The CDR3 extends over 15 amino acids.

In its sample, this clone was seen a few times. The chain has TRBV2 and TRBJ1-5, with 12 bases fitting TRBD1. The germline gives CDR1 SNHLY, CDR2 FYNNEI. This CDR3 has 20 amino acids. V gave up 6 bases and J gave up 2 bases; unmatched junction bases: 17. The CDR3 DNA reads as TGTGCCAGCAGCCGCGGGAGGGCGGGACAGGGGGCCCGGGGCAATCAGCCCCAGCATTTT. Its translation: CASSRGRAGQGARGNQPQHF.

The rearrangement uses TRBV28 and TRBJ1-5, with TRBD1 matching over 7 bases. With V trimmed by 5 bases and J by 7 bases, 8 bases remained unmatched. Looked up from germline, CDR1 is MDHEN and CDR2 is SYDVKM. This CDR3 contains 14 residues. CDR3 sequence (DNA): TGTGCCAGCAGTCAGGGGGGGGCTGGACAGCCCCAGCATTTT. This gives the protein CASSQGGAGQPQHF.

The CDR3 protein is CASGPLQGANTGELFF. Written as DNA, the CDR3 is TGTGCCAGCGGCCCCTTGCAGGGGGCGAACACCGGGGAGCTGTTTTTT. V gene TRBV14 combines with J gene TRBJ2-2, with 7 bases fitting TRBD1. Germline values: CDR1 SGHDN, CDR2 FVKESK. V gave up 8 bases and J gave up 0 bases; unmatched junction bases: 9. The CDR3 runs 16 residues.